The 31 T cell receptor beta chains below all came from one sample that was sequenced in a study of control samples from healthy donors and cancer patients. TCRdb's copy holds only in-frame clones and misses some; the assay was immunoSEQ multiplex PCR. The sample has 350,000 to 450,000 clones; 80% to 95% are singletons. Sequencing was performed on PBMCs. Every receptor here comes from a man aged 35-49 years with head and neck cancer.

This chain uses TRBV10-3 with TRBJ1-3; D possibly corresponds to TRBD1 (6 bases). The CDR3 is 13 residues long. Germline V lookup: CDR1 ENHRY, CDR2 SYGVKD. Trimming took 10 bases from V and 4 from J, leaving 14 bases between them. The CDR3 DNA reads TGTGCCACCGTCCAGGGGTCAGGAAACACCATATATTTT. Encoded protein: CATVQGSGNTIYF.

The V call is TRBV6-5, the J call TRBJ2-7; TRBD2 matches at 7 bases. The CDR3 has 13 amino acids. Germline CDR1 and CDR2: MNHEY and SVGAGI. J lost 2 bases, V lost 8 bases, and 6 bases had no gene match. The CDR3 sequence is CASHGGGAYEQYF. The CDR3 DNA follows: TGTGCCAGCCACGGCGGGGGTGCCTACGAGCAGTACTTC.

The V and J genes are TRBV19 and TRBJ2-1; TRBD2 matches 7 bases. The CDR3 extends over 13 amino acids. Germline-derived CDR1 and CDR2 are LNHDA and SQIVND (reference sequence). After removal of 6 bases from V and 3 bases from J, the junction contained 2 bases not matched to a gene. CDR3 in DNA: TGTGCCAGTAGCGGGGGGAACTACAATGAGCAGTTCTTC. Translation: CASSGGNYNEQFF.

This chain connects TRBV18 to TRBJ1-3; D perhaps matches TRBD1 (6 bases). The CDR3 consists of 14 residues. Looked up from germline, CDR1 is KGHSH and CDR2 is LQKENI. The V and J ends lost 6 bases and 3 bases respectively, with 12 bases between them. The CDR3 is CASSDSPIGNTIYF. CDR3 coding DNA: TGTGCCAGCTCGGACAGCCCGATTGGAAACACCATATATTTT.

This chain joins TRBV7-8 and TRBJ1-4; 10 positions match TRBD1. CDR1 SGHVS and CDR2 FQNEAQ come from the germline V gene. V shed 3 bases and J 7 bases; nucleotides not matched to a gene: 5. The CDR3 is 15 residues long. The CDR3 region has the DNA TGTGCCAGCAGCTTGGCCGGGGACAGGGGTGAAAAACTGTTTTTT. It codes for CASSLAGDRGEKLFF.

The rearrangement uses TRBV19 and TRBJ1-3; D uncertain. Germline V gives CDR1 LNHDA, CDR2 SQIVND (reference sequence). The CDR3 length is 12 residues. V was pared by 5 bases and J by 3 bases, with 5 bases between. This CDR3 is CASSLVGNTIYF. CDR3 bases: TGTGCCAGTAGTCTTGTTGGAAACACCATATATTTT.

V is TRBV5-1 and J is TRBJ2-7, with TRBD1 matching 8 bases. The CDR3 consists of 16 residues. With 4 bases clipped from V and 3 bases from J, the junction kept 12 bases outside the gene matches. Germline loops: CDR1 SGHRS, CDR2 YFSETQ. The CDR3 bases are TGCGCCAGCAGCCCTGGACTGACAGGGGATATCTACGAGCAGTACTTC. The encoded protein is CASSPGLTGDIYEQYF.

The chain couples TRBV28 to TRBJ1-2; 7 nucleotides align to TRBD1. This CDR3 contains 15 residues. Germline lookup yields CDR1 MDHEN and CDR2 SYDVKM. The J segment lost 5 bases and the V segment lost 7 bases, leaving 13 bases of the junction unmatched. The CDR3 DNA reads TGTGCCAGCACCTTATGGGGACAGACCTCTTATGGCTACACCTTC. Protein: CASTLWGQTSYGYTF.

The V call is TRBV7-3, the J call TRBJ1-1; no definite D call. This CDR3 has 13 amino acids. Looked up from germline, CDR1 is SGHTA and CDR2 is FQGTGA. The V end was cut by 5 bases, the J end by 8 bases, with 15 bases between. The CDR3 spells CASSPGVMREAFF. In DNA form, the CDR3 reads TGTGCCAGCAGCCCCGGGGTGATGAGAGAAGCTTTCTTT.

The table lists this clone with a count of one. The V gene is TRBV7-9, the J gene TRBJ1-1, with D maybe TRBD1 (5 bases). Germline values: CDR1 SEHNR, CDR2 FQNEAQ (reference sequence). V was cut by 8 bases and J by 1 base, with 14 bases left in between. The length of the CDR3 is 14 residues. CDR3 sequence: CASGSGTSNTEAFF. In DNA, the CDR3 is TGTGCCAGCGGGTCCGGGACTTCGAACACTGAAGCTTTCTTT.

The V and J genes are TRBV13 and TRBJ2-2, with 8 positions matching TRBD1. This CDR3 region has 16 residues. V dropped 6 bases and J dropped 6; count of bases not matched to a gene: 12. From germline, CDR1 is PRHDT and CDR2 FYEKMQ (reference sequence). This CDR3 is CASRLRTGSNPGELFF. The CDR3 nucleotides read TGTGCCAGCAGACTCAGGACAGGGTCAAACCCCGGGGAGCTGTTTTTT.

This clone has just one count. The chain links TRBV18 to TRBJ2-7; a possible D gene is TRBD1 (6 bases). CDR1 KGHSH and CDR2 LQKENI come from the germline V gene. CDR3 length equals 15 residues. V lost 5 bases to trimming and J lost 2 bases, with 16 bases between them. CDR3 bases: TGTGCCAGCTCAACTCGACAGGTTCCAACCTACGAGCAGTACTTC. This sequence encodes CASSTRQVPTYEQYF.

The chain combines TRBV29-1 with TRBJ1-2, with unresolved D. This CDR3 has 9 amino acids. Trimming cost V 1 base and J 13 bases, with 7 bases left between them. The germline gives CDR1 SQVTM, CDR2 ANQGSEA. CDR3: CSVEGVITF. CDR3 in DNA: TGCAGCGTTGAAGGGGTGATCACCTTC. Together with reference TRBV29-1 and TRBJ1-2, the CDR3 gives the full variable domain: SAVISQKPSRDICQRGTSLTIQCQVDSQVTMMFWYRQQPGQSLTLIATANQGSEATYESGFVIDKFPISRPNLTFSTLTVSNMSPEDSSIYLCSVEGVITFGSGTRLTVV.

The chain uses TRBV7-9 and TRBJ1-2; D is uncertain. CDR1 and CDR2 (germline): SEHNR, FQNEAQ (reference sequence). The V end lost 1 base, the J end lost 6 bases, and 15 bases lay between the germline ends. The CDR3 contains 15 residues. The CDR3 reads CASSLVPIARDGYTF. Here the CDR3 DNA reads TGTGCCAGCAGCTTAGTTCCCATTGCACGGGATGGCTACACCTTC.

This chain links TRBV5-4 with TRBJ2-1; 12 bases are a match to TRBD2. V lost 3 bases, J lost 0 bases, and 10 bases stayed unmatched. The CDR3 runs to 19 residues. CDR1 is SGHNT and CDR2 is YYREEE in the germline V gene (reference sequence). The CDR3 protein is CASSYHTSGRFSSYNEQFF. The CDR3 nucleotides are TGTGCCAGCAGCTATCATACTAGCGGGAGGTTTAGCTCCTACAATGAGCAGTTCTTC.

The genes are TRBV30 and TRBJ1-5; 7 nucleotides line up with TRBD1. Germline values: CDR1 GTSNPN, CDR2 SVGIG (reference sequence). V lost 7 bases, J lost 2 bases, and 5 bases stayed unmatched. This CDR3 contains 13 residues. CDR3 sequence reads: CAYHQGGNQPQHF. CDR3 DNA sequence: TGTGCCTACCACCAGGGGGGCAATCAGCCCCAGCATTTT.

The genes are TRBV5-8 and TRBJ2-7; no definite D call. Per the germline V gene, CDR1 is SGHTS and CDR2 is YDEGEE. The CDR3 is 14 residues long. The V and J ends lost 4 bases and 5 bases respectively, with 16 bases between them. The CDR3 DNA reads as TGTGCCAGCAGCCCCGCCGAGGTCGTCCACGAGCAGTACTTC. Translating it yields CASSPAEVVHEQYF.

This chain connects TRBV3-1 (or the pseudogene TRBV3-2) to TRBJ1-1; D uncertain. CDR3 length: 16 residues. Trimming took off 0 bases at V and 4 bases at J, with 15 bases between the two ends. Germline values: CDR1 LGHDT, CDR2 YNNKEL (reference sequence). This CDR3 is CASSQEGEALGTEAFF. The CDR3 DNA reads as TGTGCCAGCAGCCAAGAAGGAGAGGCCCTGGGCACTGAAGCTTTCTTT.

This chain joins TRBV3-1 (or the pseudogene TRBV3-2) and TRBJ2-7; the D is unclear. This CDR3 has 16 residues. The V end lost 4 bases, the J end lost 0 bases, and 16 bases lay between the germline ends. Looked up from germline, CDR1 is LGHDT and CDR2 is YNNKEL (reference sequence). CDR3 in amino acids: CASSPLAGESSYEQYF. Written as DNA, the CDR3 is TGTGCCAGCAGCCCACTTGCAGGCGAGAGCTCCTACGAGCAGTACTTC.

CDR3: CASRLSGISAEQFF. DNA of the CDR3: TGTGCCAGCAGACTCAGCGGGATTTCCGCTGAGCAGTTCTTC. The V call is TRBV27, the J call TRBJ2-1, with 7 bases identical to TRBD2. This CDR3 region has 14 residues. The germline V gene has CDR1 MNHEY and CDR2 SMNVEV (reference sequence). With 6 bases clipped from V and 9 bases from J, the junction kept 11 bases outside the gene matches.

This rearrangement joins TRBV3-1 (or the pseudogene TRBV3-2) to TRBJ1-2, with unresolved D. In germline, CDR1 is LGHDT, CDR2 YNNKEL (reference sequence). The CDR3 runs to 10 residues. Trimming took 2 bases from V and 8 from J, leaving 3 bases between them. CDR3 coding DNA: TGTGCCAGCAGCCAACTAGGCTACACCTTC. Translated, it gives CASSQLGYTF.

The chain joins TRBV23-1 to TRBJ2-1; TRBD2 aligns across 11 bases. TRBV23-1 is known as an ORF, though its function is uncertain. This CDR3 has 19 amino acids. V was pared by 3 bases and J by 1 base, with 11 bases of the junction left unmatched. CDR3 in DNA: TGCGCCAGCAGTCACCCGAGGGGTAGCGGGAGGGTTTCCTACAATGAGCAGTTCTTC. It yields the protein CASSHPRGSGRVSYNEQFF.

The genes are TRBV5-1 and TRBJ2-1; 7 bases fit TRBD2. Germline V gene lookup returns CDR1 SGHRS and CDR2 YFSETQ. V shed 4 bases and J 6 bases; nucleotides not matched to a gene: 13. The CDR3 runs to 16 residues. The CDR3 region has the DNA TGCGCCAGCAGCCCGCAGCCAGCGGGGACCGGCAATGAGCAGTTCTTC. Encoded protein: CASSPQPAGTGNEQFF.

This chain uses TRBV3-1 (or the pseudogene TRBV3-2) with TRBJ1-2; 7 bases are a match to TRBD1. V lost 1 base to trimming and J lost 6 bases; unmatched junction nucleotides: 5. The CDR3 runs to 14 residues. The germline V gene encodes CDR1 LGHDT and CDR2 YNNKEL (reference sequence). The CDR3 loop is CASSQGQGDHGYTF. CDR3 in DNA: TGTGCCAGCAGCCAAGGACAGGGAGATCATGGCTACACCTTC.

Points on this clone: At one boundary the junction diverges from the germline segment, which might be a read error. V gene TRBV7-7 combines with J gene TRBJ2-1, with D hard to call. Germline-derived CDR1 and CDR2 are SSHAT and FNYEAQ (reference sequence). The CDR3 contains 13 residues. DNA for the CDR3: TGTGCTAGCAGCTTAGGGAAGGTAAATGAGCAGTTCTTC. This gives the protein CASSLGKVNEQFF.

The J gene is TRBJ2-2, the V gene TRBV19; D possibly corresponds to TRBD1 (7 bases). Germline CDR1 and CDR2: LNHDA and SQIVND (reference sequence). This CDR3 is built from 15 residues. Trimming stripped 6 bases from V and 6 bases from J, with 17 bases between. For the CDR3, the DNA is TGTGCCAGTAGATCGACAGGGACTTTCGCCGGGGAGCTGTTTTTT. Encoded protein: CASRSTGTFAGELFF.

Comment on this clone: The same CDR3 can be traced to other DNA sequences in this sample. The chain uses TRBV6-2 or TRBV6-3 and TRBJ1-5, with TRBD1 matching over 7 bases. Germline assignment: CDR1 MNHEY and CDR2 SVGEGT. The CDR3 is 14 amino acids. The V and J ends lost 3 bases and 4 bases, in that order; junction bases with no gene match: 3. CDR3 DNA sequence: TGTGCCAGCAGTTATTCAGGGGGAAATCAGCCCCAGCATTTT. It yields the protein CASSYSGGNQPQHF.

This chain uses TRBV7-9 with TRBJ2-1; possibly TRBD1 or TRBD2 for D (5 bases each). There are 12 residues in the CDR3. V lost 6 bases to trimming and J lost 8 bases, with 11 bases between them. Looked up from germline, CDR1 is SEHNR and CDR2 is FQNEAQ (reference sequence). The CDR3: CASSWDGYEQFF. The CDR3 DNA reads as TGTGCCAGCAGTTGGGACGGCTATGAGCAGTTCTTC.

V usage is TRBV24-1 and J usage is TRBJ2-1; maybe TRBD2 (6 bases). CDR1 and CDR2 from the germline V gene are KGHDR and SFDVKD. The CDR3 totals 14 residues. The V and J ends lost 2 bases and 7 bases respectively, with 11 bases between them. CDR3 sequence (DNA): TGTGCCACCAGTGATTCCGGTGGGAGGAATGAGCAGTTCTTC. Its protein is CATSDSGGRNEQFF.

The chain is built from TRBV5-1 and TRBJ1-3, with D perhaps TRBD1 (5 bases). The CDR3 extends over 16 amino acids. Per germline, CDR1 SGHRS and CDR2 YFSETQ. V lost 0 bases and J lost 4, with 14 bases in between. CDR3 amino acids: CASSLVPGQYGNTIYF. Here the CDR3 DNA reads TGCGCCAGCAGCTTGGTTCCAGGGCAGTACGGAAACACCATATATTTT.

The DNA of the CDR3 is TGTGCCAGCAGTACAGGGCGACAGGGGACTGGGGCCAACGTCCTGACTTTC. This encodes CASSTGRQGTGANVLTF. The V call is TRBV28, the J call TRBJ2-6; 8 nucleotides line up with TRBD1. J was trimmed by 2 bases and V by 5 bases; bases with no gene match: 8. From germline, CDR1 is MDHEN and CDR2 SYDVKM. The CDR3 sequence is 17 residues long.